The entry below gives a single T cell receptor (beta chain) sequence along with its context. Antigen: not known. Its ends do not fully match the called genes, so a read error is possible. The entry originates in a study of blood T cells in healthy people across ages. CDR1 and CDR2 (germline): SEHNR, FQNEAQ (reference sequence). The CDR3 is 13 amino acids. Through a sample-barcoded 5' primer and a J-beta primer mix, a second PCR was run for roughly 6 to 12 cycles. Researchers report that a template-switch adaptor with 12 random nucleotides tagged each cDNA molecule. TCRdb re-analysed the 5' RACE reads in MiXCR, keeping a single row per CDR3 protein. The sample lists 600,000 to 800,000 distinct CDR3 sequences; 21% were seen once. Findings and limits, study-wide: Diversity was estimated from one million T cells, and these estimates were considered underestimates. Naive and antigen-experienced cells could not be conclusively compared, given unsorted PBMCs.

The sample comprised blood. The chain combines TRBV7-9 with TRBJ2-1; 8 nucleotides line up with TRBD2. This clonotype was sampled from a man aged 65-85 years in good health. Here the CDR3 reads CPSRAGAPHEQFF. The CDR3 region has the DNA TGTCCCAGCCGAGCGGGAGCCCCCCATGAGCAGTTCTTC.